The present TCR beta chain was sequenced within a study of blood T cell repertoires in COVID-19. Study-wide context: Material from acute and convalescent COVID-19 was sourced from the United States, Italy and Spain.

The germline gives CDR1 SGHAT, CDR2 FQDESV (reference sequence). The CDR3 extends over 15 amino acids. V dropped 0 bases and J dropped 9; count of bases not matched to a gene: 7. In the authors' workflow: Estimation of nucleated cell counts relied on the amplification of reference gene primers. Repertoires were generated with immunoSEQ multiplex PCR, while TCRdb's copy carries only in-frame clones and drops some. V, J and clone size derive from that table, while D and trimming were established from the DNA sequence. The sample has 250,000 or so clones, over 80% seen once. The sample comprised PBMCs or T cells enriched from blood (not recorded which). The TCR sequence derives from a middle-aged man who had been exposed to COVID-19. The J gene is TRBJ2-1, the V gene TRBV11-1; 8 bases match TRBD1. The CDR3 protein is CASSLAPTGEAEQFF. Written as DNA, the CDR3 is TGTGCCAGCAGCTTAGCACCGACAGGGGAGGCTGAGCAGTTCTTC.